These T cell receptor beta chains were read from a single sample in a study of shared clonotypes between healthy human individuals. Sequencing was performed with immunoSEQ multiplex PCR; in TCRdb, only in-frame clones are kept and a portion is missing. Of 950,000 to 1,300,000 clones listed, about 70% are singletons. Specimen: memory CD4+ T cells sorted from blood. Source of these receptors: a man between 18 and 29 years old in good health. Each CDR3 is given with its conserved first and last residue. D genes are given only for firm matches. Part of the rows lack a size; the others show once, few, many or a class for expanded clones.

clone_size j_call v_call d_call cdr3_nt cdr3_aa
. TRBJ1-3 TRBV6-6 . TGTGCCAGCAGTTCGGTCCTCCGAAACACCATATATTTT CASSSVLRNTIYF
. TRBJ1-4 TRBV5-6 . TGTGCCAGCAGCGCCCTGTGGAATGAAAAACTGTTTTTT CASSALWNEKLFF
. TRBJ2-7 TRBV6-1 . TGTGCCAGCAGTGTACAAGTACAGGAGCAGTACTTC CASSVQVQEQYF
. TRBJ2-3 TRBV5-5 TRBD1 TGTGCCAGCAGCGGACCGACAGGGCTCCCCGGTACGCAGTATTTT CASSGPTGLPGTQYF
few TRBJ2-7 TRBV10-3 . TGTGCCATCAGTGAGGCAGGCGAGCAGTACTTC CAISEAGEQYF
. TRBJ2-1 TRBV5-4 TRBD2 TGTGCCAGCAGGTATAGCGGGGGGGCCGGCAATGAGCAGTTCTTC CASRYSGGAGNEQFF
. TRBJ2-7 TRBV2 . TGTGCCAGCAGATTAGACAGGTCCTACGAGCAGTACTTC CASRLDRSYEQYF
. TRBJ2-1 TRBV4-3 TRBD2 TGCGCCAGCAGCCAAGATGGGCATTCTAGCGGGAGGTCGAATGAGCAGTTCTTC CASSQDGHSSGRSNEQFF
few TRBJ1-1 TRBV7-2 . TGTGCCAGCAGCCCCAGCGGGGCTAAGAACACTGAAGCTTTCTTT CASSPSGAKNTEAFF
. TRBJ2-1 TRBV6-1 TRBD2 TGTGCCAGCAGGAGCGGGGGGGATAACAATGAGCAGTTCTTC CASRSGGDNNEQFF
few TRBJ2-2 TRBV18 . TGTGCCAGCTCACCACTGCAATCGCGTAACACCGGGGAGCTGTTTTTT CASSPLQSRNTGELFF
many TRBJ2-2 TRBV4-3 TRBD2 TGCGCCAGCAGCCAAGAGAGTCTAGCGGGAAGGACCGGGGAGCTGTTTTTT CASSQESLAGRTGELFF
. TRBJ2-1 TRBV5-8 TRBD2 TGTGCCAGCAGCACCGGACTAGCGGGACGCTACAATGAGCAGTTCTTC CASSTGLAGRYNEQFF
. TRBJ2-5 TRBV6-5 TRBD1 TGTGCCAGCAGTCAAGGGACAGGGGTACAAGAGACCCAGTACTTC CASSQGTGVQETQYF
. TRBJ1-6 TRBV2 . TGTGCCAGCAGTGAATGGAGAGGGCAGGGAAACTCACCCCTCCACTTT CASSEWRGQGNSPLHF
. TRBJ1-3 TRBV7-6 . TGTGCCAGCAGCCTCAGGACAGTGCGGGACACCATATATTTT CASSLRTVRDTIYF
few TRBJ2-5 TRBV11-3 . TGTGCCAGCAGACTGGACGGAGAAGAGACCCAGTACTTC CASRLDGEETQYF
. TRBJ1-3 TRBV2 . TGTGCCAGCGGGGGGTCGAGTTCTGGAAACACCATATATTTT CASGGSSSGNTIYF
. TRBJ1-1 TRBV7-8 . TGTGCCAGCAGCTTAGCGAGGGGGTTTGGCACTGAAGCTTTCTTT CASSLARGFGTEAFF
. TRBJ2-7 TRBV7-9 TRBD1 TGTGCCAGCAGCAGGACAGGGGGCGCATTCTACGAGCAGTACTTC CASSRTGGAFYEQYF
. TRBJ1-1 TRBV9 . TGTGCCAGCAGCGTTGCGGTCAGTGGGGGCGCGGTTGACACTGAAGCTTTCTTT CASSVAVSGGAVDTEAFF
. TRBJ2-2 TRBV29-1 . TGCAGCGTTGAAGACGGACCCACCGGGGAGCTGTTTTTT CSVEDGPTGELFF
. TRBJ1-5 TRBV28 . TGTGCCAGCAGTCTAAACAATCAGCCCCAGCATTTT CASSLNNQPQHF
. TRBJ2-1 TRBV7-2 . TGTGCCAGCAGCTTAGAAAAGACTACCTACAATGAGCAGTTCTTC CASSLEKTTYNEQFF
. TRBJ1-2 TRBV2 . TGTGCCCCCAGGACGAGGGATGAGATCTACTATGGCTACACCTTC CAPRTRDEIYYGYTF
. TRBJ2-7 TRBV4-1 . TGCGCCAGCAGCCAACTGGGGGCCCCGGTGGGCGAGCAGTACTTC CASSQLGAPVGEQYF
. TRBJ2-3 TRBV5-1 . TGCGCCAGCAGCTTGGATACTCCTAGCACAGATACGCAGTATTTT CASSLDTPSTDTQYF
many TRBJ2-1 TRBV11-1 TRBD2 TGTGCCAGCAGCGTGCGGGGGGACTCCTACAATGAGCAGTTCTTC CASSVRGDSYNEQFF
. TRBJ2-2 TRBV28 . TGTGCCAGCACTGGCACCTGGAACACCGGGGAGCTGTTTTTT CASTGTWNTGELFF
many TRBJ1-1 TRBV30 . TGTGCCTGGAGTGACACGGGGAGAACCCCTGAAGCTTTCTTT CAWSDTGRTPEAFF
. TRBJ1-6 TRBV5-1 . TGCGCCAGCAGGAAGGCAGGGAATTCACCCCTCCACTTT CASRKAGNSPLHF
. TRBJ2-7 TRBV15 . TGTGCCACCAGCAGAGTCCTGGGTGACTTGAGCTCCTACGAGCAGTACTTC CATSRVLGDLSSYEQYF